This is a list of T cell receptor beta chains from one sample in a study of monozygotic twins with cystic fibrosis. Profiled with immunoSEQ multiplex PCR; TCRdb holds only in-frame clones, not every one. This table has tens of thousands of clones, about 89% appearing once. The source material was blood. The receptors were gathered from a boy between 2 and 10 years old with cystic fibrosis. Both conserved end residues are part of each CDR3. Each record gives: V gene, J gene, CDR3 protein.

>TRBV2|TRBJ2-3
CASPGQGNQYF
>TRBV27|TRBJ1-4
CASSSEATNEKLFF
>TRBV11-2|TRBJ1-2
CASSSLRHLPNYGYTF
>TRBV11-2|TRBJ1-4
CASSFGTEKLFF
>TRBV9|TRBJ1-1
CASSSGGGTEAFF
>TRBV7-3|TRBJ1-4
CASSGRLGVPTNEKLFF
>TRBV9|TRBJ1-2
CASSGGQELGGYTF
>TRBV19|TRBJ1-1
CASSIGKRNTEAFF
>TRBV7-2|TRBJ2-7
CASSALSGTGDEQYF
>TRBV6-5|TRBJ1-1
CASSYSGMNTEAFF
>TRBV18|TRBJ2-7
CASSPSRGDEQYF
>TRBV5-1|TRBJ1-4
CASSWNTGLSNEKLFF
>TRBV14|TRBJ2-1
CASSQKGWVSSYNEQFF
>TRBV19|TRBJ1-2
CASSIEGPRNYGYTF
>TRBV25-1|TRBJ2-3
CASSESQRGASTDTQYF
>TRBV11-2|TRBJ1-2
CASRLHRGINGYTF
>TRBV6-5|TRBJ1-2
CASSFRQGAYGYTF
>TRBV2|TRBJ1-5
CASSGQGRQPQHF
>TRBV19|TRBJ1-2
CASSIVAEANYGYTF
>TRBV6-1|TRBJ2-7
CASNPEPGNYEQYF
>TRBV6-5|TRBJ1-1
CASSYWGKNTEAFF
>TRBV4-2|TRBJ2-2
CASSQPTDGVRELFF
>TRBV5-1|TRBJ2-7
CASSRSDSYEQYF
>TRBV7-2|TRBJ1-1
CASSLASRGANTEAFF
>TRBV7-8|TRBJ2-7
CASSLALDRPSFYEQYF
>TRBV10-3|TRBJ1-6
CAISEQARNSPLHF
>TRBV4-2|TRBJ1-6
CASSQEEGTFTPLHF
>TRBV7-6|TRBJ1-1
CASSLVQQGITEFTEAFF
>TRBV6-1|TRBJ2-7
CASSGTASSYEQYF
>TRBV11-2|TRBJ2-1
CASSPHRVSYNEQFF
>TRBV5-3|TRBJ2-1
CARSLGRWGQSGLAGGFEQFF
>TRBV6-6|TRBJ2-1
CASSSLAGDSYNEQFF
>TRBV5-1|TRBJ2-1
CASSLTGTPSIYNEQFF
>TRBV29-1|TRBJ1-3
CSVVPGLSGNTIYF
>TRBV19|TRBJ1-4
CASQAGTEKLFF
>TRBV9|TRBJ2-5
CASSRSRGRETQYF
>TRBV18|TRBJ1-2
CASSPPGIPANYGYTF